The 20 T cell receptor beta chains in this list originate from one sample, sequenced in a study of cytomegalovirus exposure and HLA in healthy donors. The PCR used 60 Vbeta and 13 Jbeta primers. Libraries were prepared by immunoSEQ multiplex PCR; TCRdb keeps only in-frame clonotypes and omits some of them. This table holds some 110,000 clones, 55% to 70% found once. The sequenced sample was PBMCs. These receptors were collected from a woman younger than 45 in good health and CMV-seronegative.

This chain uses TRBV7-9 with TRBJ2-1, with TRBD1 matching over 9 bases. V shed 5 bases and J 6 bases; nucleotides not matched to a gene: 11. Germline CDR1 reads SEHNR; CDR2 reads FQNEAQ (reference sequence). CDR3 length: 16 residues. The CDR3 nucleotides read TGTGCCAGCAGCACCAGACGGGGACAGGGCGGCAATGAGCAGTTCTTC. Its translation: CASSTRRGQGGNEQFF.

In the case of this clone: Its ends do not fully match the called genes, so a read error is possible. The V gene is TRBV9, the J gene TRBJ2-6, with 7 nucleotides matching TRBD1. There are 13 residues in the CDR3. Germline V gene sequence: CDR1 SGDLS, CDR2 YYNGEE. CDR3 coding DNA: TGTGCCAGCACCTCCACAGGGGCCGACGTCCTGACTTTC. This encodes CASTSTGADVLTF. Variable domain in full (rest from reference TRBV9 and TRBJ2-6): DSGVTQTPKHLITATGQRVTLRCSPRSGDLSVYWYQQSLDQGLQFLIQYYNGEERAKGNILERFSAQQFPDLHSELNLSSLELGDSALYFCASTSTGADVLTFGAGSRLTVL.

This chain links TRBV10-3 with TRBJ2-7; maybe TRBD1 (6 bases). Trimming shortened V by 8 bases and J by 5 bases, and 10 bases separated the two germline ends. Germline V gene sequence: CDR1 ENHRY, CDR2 SYGVKD. The CDR3 is 11 residues long. CDR3 nucleotides: TGTGCCATCGGAGCAGGGGACGAGCAGTACTTC. It specifies CAIGAGDEQYF.

The chain recombines TRBV5-4 with TRBJ1-6; D unclear. The CDR3 spans 16 residues. V dropped 3 bases and J dropped 6 bases, with 16 bases sitting between them. Germline V gene data show CDR1 as SGHNT and CDR2 as YYREEE (reference sequence). CDR3 protein: CASSSAGQSLNSPLHF. The CDR3 DNA reads as TGTGCCAGCAGCTCAGCGGGCCAATCGCTTAATTCACCCCTCCACTTT. Combining the CDR3 with reference TRBV5-4 and TRBJ1-6 gives the whole variable domain ETGVTQSPTHLIKTRGQQVTLRCSSQSGHNTVSWYQQALGQGPQFIFQYYREEENGRGNFPPRFSGLQFPNYSSELNVNALELDDSALYLCASSSAGQSLNSPLHFGNGTRLTVT.

The chain uses TRBV27 and TRBJ2-2; D may be TRBD1 (6 bases). This CDR3 has 16 residues. Trimming cost V 6 bases and J 0 bases, with 14 bases left between them. Germline assignment: CDR1 MNHEY and CDR2 SMNVEV (reference sequence). The CDR3 DNA follows: TGTGCCAGCAGACCCCCAGGGGCCGCGAACACCGGGGAGCTGTTTTTT. As protein: CASRPPGAANTGELFF.

This chain uses TRBV27 with TRBJ2-7; 9 bases map to TRBD1. The V and J ends lost 4 bases and 1 base, in that order; junction bases with no gene match: 2. The CDR3 has 14 residues. Germline lookup yields CDR1 MNHEY and CDR2 SMNVEV (reference sequence). The CDR3 sequence: CASSWDRESYEQYF. CDR3 nucleotide sequence: TGTGCCAGCAGTTGGGACAGGGAGTCCTACGAGCAGTACTTC.

This clone was detected once. The genes are TRBV27 and TRBJ2-1; TRBD2 matches at 8 bases. The CDR3 spans 15 residues. The junction had 4 bases not matched to a gene; V was cut back by 2 bases and J by 4 bases. CDR1 and CDR2 (germline): MNHEY, SMNVEV (reference sequence). DNA for the CDR3: TGTGCCAGCAGTTTAGGGGCGGGAGGTTACAATGAGCAGTTCTTC. Residues: CASSLGAGGYNEQFF.

The chain couples TRBV4-1 to TRBJ1-1; 12 bases map to TRBD1. The V segment lost 3 bases and the J segment 1 base; nucleotides outside the gene matches: 9. CDR3 length: 18 amino acids. Germline V CDR1 and CDR2: MGHRA, YSYEKL. CDR3 sequence reads: CASSHRGTGGAGNTEAFF. The CDR3 DNA reads as TGCGCCAGCAGCCACCGTGGGACAGGGGGCGCGGGGAACACTGAAGCTTTCTTT.

The chain has TRBV7-9 and TRBJ1-5; 10 bases are a match to TRBD1. The CDR3 is 15 residues long. The germline V gene has CDR1 SEHNR and CDR2 FQNEAQ (reference sequence). The V gene end was trimmed by 5 bases and the J gene end by 6 bases; junction bases not matched to a gene: 7. CDR3 amino acids: CASSPTGGLSQPQHF. The CDR3 DNA follows: TGTGCCAGCAGCCCGACAGGGGGCCTAAGTCAGCCCCAGCATTTT.

This clone was seen more than once but under ten times. The rearrangement uses TRBV5-6 and TRBJ1-2; 9 bases are a match to TRBD1. Per germline, CDR1 SGHDT and CDR2 YYEEEE. The CDR3 is made up of 14 amino acids. V lost 4 bases and J lost 7; bases outside the gene matches: 8. In nucleotides, the CDR3 is TGTGCCAGCAGCGAAACAGGGGGCCCTGGTGGCTACACCTTC. This codes for CASSETGGPGGYTF.

V gene TRBV4-1 combines with J gene TRBJ2-1; D might be TRBD1 (6 bases). The CDR3 is made up of 14 amino acids. V lost 2 bases to trimming and J lost 11 bases, with 16 bases between them. Germline V gene data show CDR1 as MGHRA and CDR2 as YSYEKL. The CDR3 protein is CASSQPTGLYQQFF. The CDR3 DNA follows: TGCGCCAGCAGCCAACCGACAGGACTTTATCAGCAGTTCTTC.

V usage is TRBV28 and J usage is TRBJ2-7; 8 positions agree with TRBD2. Germline lookup yields CDR1 MDHEN and CDR2 SYDVKM. V lost 7 bases, J lost 5 bases, and 10 bases stayed unmatched. The CDR3 length is 14 residues. The DNA for the CDR3 is TGTGCCAGCATCTCGAGCGGGAGTCCCAACGAGCAGTACTTC. Translating it yields CASISSGSPNEQYF.

The J gene is TRBJ2-1, the V gene TRBV30, with 7 bases fitting TRBD2. The CDR3 is 12 amino acids. V lost 5 bases and J lost 10; bases outside the gene matches: 8. Germline values: CDR1 GTSNPN, CDR2 SVGIG (reference sequence). CDR3 in amino acids: CAWYRLAEEQFF. Written as DNA, the CDR3 is TGTGCCTGGTACCGTCTAGCGGAAGAGCAGTTCTTC.

The rearrangement links TRBV5-1 to TRBJ2-2; D call uncertain. The CDR3 totals 14 residues. Germline CDR1 SGHRS, CDR2 YFSETQ. Trimming stripped 0 bases from V and 1 base from J, with 4 bases between. CDR3 amino acids: CASSLGQNTGELFF. For the CDR3, the DNA is TGCGCCAGCAGCTTGGGACAGAACACCGGGGAGCTGTTTTTT.

The chain joins TRBV19 to TRBJ1-2; TRBD1 matches at 7 bases. Germline V gene sequence: CDR1 LNHDA, CDR2 SQIVND (reference sequence). The CDR3 is 13 residues long. V lost 4 bases, J lost 7 bases, and 6 bases stayed unmatched. CDR3: CASSNRGLGGYTF. The DNA of the CDR3 is TGTGCCAGTAGTAACAGGGGTCTCGGTGGCTACACCTTC.

The V call is TRBV4-2, the J call TRBJ2-1, with D perhaps matching TRBD2 (6 bases). V was clipped by 0 bases and J by 0 bases, with 12 bases between them. Looked up from germline, CDR1 is LGHNA and CDR2 is YNFKEQ. This CDR3 contains 17 residues. Here the CDR3 reads CASSQEPSDSSYNEQFF. CDR3 bases: TGTGCCAGCAGCCAAGAGCCTAGCGACAGCTCCTACAATGAGCAGTTCTTC.

V is TRBV11-2 and J is TRBJ2-7; 10 bases map to TRBD2. The germline V gene has CDR1 SGHAT and CDR2 FQNNGV. The CDR3 has 17 residues. V shed 0 bases, J shed 3 bases, and the junction held 8 bases outside the gene matches. The CDR3 DNA reads as TGTGCCAGCAGCTTAGATCGTCGGACTAGCGGACACTACGAGCAGTACTTC. It codes for CASSLDRRTSGHYEQYF.

The J gene is TRBJ2-7, the V gene TRBV6-6, with 8 bases identical to TRBD2. This CDR3 has 14 amino acids. Trimming cost V 1 base and J 3 bases; bases outside gene matches: 2. Germline values: CDR1 MNHNY, CDR2 SVGAGI (reference sequence). CDR3 sequence: CASSYLGTSYEQYF. CDR3 in DNA: TGTGCCAGCAGTTACTTAGGGACTAGCTACGAGCAGTACTTC.

The V and J genes are TRBV5-6 and TRBJ2-1; D is unresolved. Trimming took 5 bases from V and 4 from J, leaving 10 bases between them. The CDR3 is 13 amino acids. Germline V gene lookup returns CDR1 SGHDT and CDR2 YYEEEE. The CDR3 nucleotides read TGTGCCAGCAGTTCGACGACATACAATGAGCAGTTCTTC. Translating it yields CASSSTTYNEQFF.

CDR3 bases: TGTGCCAGCAGTCCCCAAGCCTTACTTAGCTCCTACGAGCAGTACTTC. This sequence encodes CASSPQALLSSYEQYF. The chain recombines TRBV28 with TRBJ2-7; D unresolved. The length of the CDR3 is 16 residues. V gave up 5 bases and J gave up 0 bases, with 17 bases separating them. In germline, CDR1 is MDHEN, CDR2 SYDVKM. The full variable domain, rest sourced from reference TRBV28 and TRBJ2-7, is DVKVTQSSRYLVKRTGEKVFLECVQDMDHENMFWYRQDPGLGLRLIYFSYDVKMKEKGDIPEGYSVSREKKERFSLILESASTNQTSMYLCASSPQALLSSYEQYFGPGTRLTVT.